This T cell receptor beta chain is drawn from a study of cytomegalovirus exposure and HLA in healthy donors. The PCR employed 60 Vbeta primers together with 13 Jbeta primers. Only in-frame clones appear in the TCRdb table, and some are missing; sequencing was by immunoSEQ multiplex PCR. The sample consists of hundreds of thousands of clones, approximately 84% of them appearing once. Details on this clone: Its specificity is unknown.

Findings and limits, study-wide: Rare TCR sequences predominated, though certain public TCRs were found in many donors.

V lost 5 bases to trimming and J lost 5 bases; unmatched junction nucleotides: 6. The CDR3 is 14 amino acids. Germline V lookup: CDR1 ENHRY, CDR2 SYGVKD. This TCR came from a girl between 2 and 10 years old in good health and CMV-seronegative. The chain carries TRBV10-3 and TRBJ2-5; 9 bases are shared with TRBD2. Sequencing used PBMCs. The CDR3 is CAISSGRKEETQYF. For the CDR3, the DNA is TGTGCCATCAGTAGCGGGAGGAAGGAGGAGACCCAGTACTTC.